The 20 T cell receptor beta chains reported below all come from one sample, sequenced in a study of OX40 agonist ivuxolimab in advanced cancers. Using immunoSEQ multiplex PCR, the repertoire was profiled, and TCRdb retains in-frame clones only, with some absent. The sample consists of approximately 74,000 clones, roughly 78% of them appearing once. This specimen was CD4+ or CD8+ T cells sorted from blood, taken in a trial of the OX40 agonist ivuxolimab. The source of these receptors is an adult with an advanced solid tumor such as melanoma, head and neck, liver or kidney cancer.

This CDR3 is CASSPPGTAETQYF. CDR3 coding DNA: TGTGCCAGCTCACCACCAGGGACAGCGGAGACCCAGTACTTC. V is TRBV18 and J is TRBJ2-5; 7 bases line up with TRBD1. Germline trimming cut 0 bases from V and 5 bases from J; bases unmatched to any gene: 3. The CDR3 consists of 14 residues. Per the germline V gene, CDR1 is KGHSH and CDR2 is LQKENI.

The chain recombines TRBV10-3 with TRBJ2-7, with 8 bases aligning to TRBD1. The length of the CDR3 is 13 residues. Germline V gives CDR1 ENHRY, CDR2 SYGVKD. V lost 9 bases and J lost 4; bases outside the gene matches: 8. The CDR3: CAIEDRVQYEQYF. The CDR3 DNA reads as TGTGCCATTGAGGACAGGGTGCAATACGAGCAGTACTTC.

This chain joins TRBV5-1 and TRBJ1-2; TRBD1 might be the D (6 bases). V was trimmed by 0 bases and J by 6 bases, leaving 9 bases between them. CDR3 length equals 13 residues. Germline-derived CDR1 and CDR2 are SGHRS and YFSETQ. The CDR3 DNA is TGCGCCAGCAGCTTGGAAGGGGGTAATGGCTACACCTTC. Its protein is CASSLEGGNGYTF.

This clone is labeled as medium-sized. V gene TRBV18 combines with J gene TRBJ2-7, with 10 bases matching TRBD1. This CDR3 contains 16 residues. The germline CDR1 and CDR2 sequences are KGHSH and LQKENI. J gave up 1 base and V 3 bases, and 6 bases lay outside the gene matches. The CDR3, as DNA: TGTGCCAGCTCACCGGGGACAGGGGTAGGGTCCTACGAGCAGTACTTC. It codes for CASSPGTGVGSYEQYF.

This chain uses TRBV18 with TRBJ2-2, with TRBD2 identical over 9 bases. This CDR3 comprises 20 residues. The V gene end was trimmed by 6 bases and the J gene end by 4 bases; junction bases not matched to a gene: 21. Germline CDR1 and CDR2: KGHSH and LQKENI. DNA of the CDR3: TGTGCCAGCTCCCTCCTACCCAGCGGGGGGACCTCTTCGGGCACCGGGGAGCTGTTTTTT. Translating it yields CASSLLPSGGTSSGTGELFF.

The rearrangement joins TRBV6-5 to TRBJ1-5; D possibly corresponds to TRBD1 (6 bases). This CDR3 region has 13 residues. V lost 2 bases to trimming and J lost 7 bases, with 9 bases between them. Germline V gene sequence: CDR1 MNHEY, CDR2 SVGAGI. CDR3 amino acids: CASSYGGAQPQHF. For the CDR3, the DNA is TGTGCCAGCAGTTACGGGGGGGCCCAGCCCCAGCATTTT.

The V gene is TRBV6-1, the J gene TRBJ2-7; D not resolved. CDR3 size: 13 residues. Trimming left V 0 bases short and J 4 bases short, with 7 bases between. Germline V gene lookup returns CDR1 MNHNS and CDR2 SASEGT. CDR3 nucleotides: TGTGCCAGCAGTGAAGCGGCCTTTTACGAGCAGTACTTC. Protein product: CASSEAAFYEQYF.

CDR3 sequence reads: CASSQGSGYGYTF. The CDR3 coding sequence is TGTGCCAGCAGCCAAGGGTCAGGCTATGGCTACACCTTC. This chain links TRBV4-2 with TRBJ1-2; D gene uncertain. This CDR3 comprises 13 residues. The germline CDR1 and CDR2 sequences are LGHNA and YNFKEQ. The V gene lost 1 base and the J gene lost 4 bases, with 7 bases spanning the gap.

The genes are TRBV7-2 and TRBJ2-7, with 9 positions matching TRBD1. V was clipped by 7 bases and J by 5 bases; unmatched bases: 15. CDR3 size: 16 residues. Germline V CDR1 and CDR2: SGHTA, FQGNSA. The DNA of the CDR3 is TGTGCCAGCACCGTAAATTCGGGACAGGGACGGAACGAGCAGTACTTC. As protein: CASTVNSGQGRNEQYF.

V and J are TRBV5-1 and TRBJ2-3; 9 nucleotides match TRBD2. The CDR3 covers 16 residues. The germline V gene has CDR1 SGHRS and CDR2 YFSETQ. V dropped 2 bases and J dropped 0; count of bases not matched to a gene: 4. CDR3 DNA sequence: TGCGCCAGCAGCTTCCTAGCGGGGACTAGCACAGATACGCAGTATTTT. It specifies CASSFLAGTSTDTQYF.

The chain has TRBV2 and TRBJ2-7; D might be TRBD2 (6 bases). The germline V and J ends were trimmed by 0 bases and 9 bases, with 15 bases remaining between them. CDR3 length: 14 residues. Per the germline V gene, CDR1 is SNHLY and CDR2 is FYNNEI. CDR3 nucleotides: TGTGCCAGCAGTGAAGCAGGAGGGATTTTAGTGCAGTACTTC. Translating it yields CASSEAGGILVQYF. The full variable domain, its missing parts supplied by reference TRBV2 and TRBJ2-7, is EPEVTQTPSHQVTQMGQEVILRCVPISNHLYFYWYRQILGQKVEFLVSFYNNEISEKSEIFDDQFSVERPDGSNFTLKIRSTKLEDSAMYFCASSEAGGILVQYFGPGTRLTVT.

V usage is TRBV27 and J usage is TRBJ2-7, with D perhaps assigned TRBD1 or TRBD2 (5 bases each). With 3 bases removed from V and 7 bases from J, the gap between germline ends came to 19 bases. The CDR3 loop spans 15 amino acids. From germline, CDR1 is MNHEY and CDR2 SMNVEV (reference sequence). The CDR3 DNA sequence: TGTGCCAGCAGTTTGAACTGGGGACGCCTCTGGGAGCAGTACTTC. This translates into CASSLNWGRLWEQYF.

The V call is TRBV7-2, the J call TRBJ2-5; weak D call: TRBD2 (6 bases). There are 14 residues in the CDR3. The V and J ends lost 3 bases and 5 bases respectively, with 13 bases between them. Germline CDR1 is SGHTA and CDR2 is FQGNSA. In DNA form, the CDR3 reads TGTGCCAGCAGCTTCCCGGGGGTGTACGAGACCCAGTACTTC. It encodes CASSFPGVYETQYF.

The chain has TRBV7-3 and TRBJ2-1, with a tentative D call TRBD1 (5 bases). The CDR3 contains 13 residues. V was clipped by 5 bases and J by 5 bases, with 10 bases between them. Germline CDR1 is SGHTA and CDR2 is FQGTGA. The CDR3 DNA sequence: TGTGCCAGCAGCCGACAGTCCAACAATGAGCAGTTCTTC. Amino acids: CASSRQSNNEQFF.

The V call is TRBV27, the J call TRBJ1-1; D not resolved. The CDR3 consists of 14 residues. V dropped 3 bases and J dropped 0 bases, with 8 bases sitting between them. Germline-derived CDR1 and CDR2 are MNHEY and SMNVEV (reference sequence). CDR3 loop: CASSLNGLNTEAFF. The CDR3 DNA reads TGTGCCAGCAGTTTGAACGGCCTGAACACTGAAGCTTTCTTT.

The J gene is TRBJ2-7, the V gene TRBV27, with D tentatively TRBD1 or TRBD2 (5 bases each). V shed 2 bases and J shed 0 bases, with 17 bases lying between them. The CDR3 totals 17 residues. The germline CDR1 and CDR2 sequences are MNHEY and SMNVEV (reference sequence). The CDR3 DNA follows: TGTGCCAGCAGTTTAACTGCCGGGGCATTGCGCTCCTACGAGCAGTACTTC. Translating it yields CASSLTAGALRSYEQYF.

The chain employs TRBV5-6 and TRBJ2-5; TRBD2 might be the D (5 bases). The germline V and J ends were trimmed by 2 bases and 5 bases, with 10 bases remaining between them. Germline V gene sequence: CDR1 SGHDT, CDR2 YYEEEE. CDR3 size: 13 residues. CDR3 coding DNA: TGTGCCAGCAGCTTAGGGTGGAGGGAGACCCAGTACTTC. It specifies CASSLGWRETQYF.

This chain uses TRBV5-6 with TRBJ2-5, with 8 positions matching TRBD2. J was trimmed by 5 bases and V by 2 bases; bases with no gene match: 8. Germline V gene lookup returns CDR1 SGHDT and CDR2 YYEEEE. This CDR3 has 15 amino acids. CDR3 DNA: TGTGCCAGCAGCTTAGGTATCGGCGGGAGGGAGACCCAGTACTTC. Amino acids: CASSLGIGGRETQYF.

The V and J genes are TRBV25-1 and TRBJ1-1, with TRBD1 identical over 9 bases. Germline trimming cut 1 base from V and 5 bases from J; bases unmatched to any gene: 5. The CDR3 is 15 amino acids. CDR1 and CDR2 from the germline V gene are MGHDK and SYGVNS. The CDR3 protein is CASSESNRGLTEAFF. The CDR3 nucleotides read TGTGCCAGCAGTGAATCAAACAGGGGGCTTACTGAAGCTTTCTTT.

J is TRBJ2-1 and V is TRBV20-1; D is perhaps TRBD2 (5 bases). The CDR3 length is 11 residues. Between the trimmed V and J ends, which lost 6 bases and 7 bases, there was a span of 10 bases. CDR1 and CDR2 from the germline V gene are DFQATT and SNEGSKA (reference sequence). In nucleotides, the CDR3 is TGCAGTGCCCTTAGGGAGAATGAGCAGTTCTTC. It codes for CSALRENEQFF.